The clone carrying this TCR beta chain has only a few counts. The entry originates in a study of radiotherapy plus CTLA-4 blockade in lung cancer. Whole-study context: Among all patients, 18% showed objective responses, while roughly 28% had disease control.

Generated by immunoSEQ multiplex PCR, the TCRdb table keeps only in-frame clones and is missing some. The table records around 20,000 clones, more than 70% of them present only once. This TCR was sampled from a human donor with non-small cell lung cancer whose response to radiotherapy plus ipilimumab could not be evaluated. Material: peripheral blood, obtained from a patient treated with radiotherapy plus ipilimumab.

The CDR3 reads CASSWDYGNTIYF. The CDR3 DNA reads as TGCGCCAGCAGCTGGGACTATGGAAACACCATATATTTT. The chain employs TRBV4-3 and TRBJ1-3, with D tentatively TRBD1 (5 bases). The CDR3 runs 13 residues. Germline CDR1 LGHNA, CDR2 YSLEER. Trimming removed 5 bases from V and 3 bases from J, with 8 bases in between.